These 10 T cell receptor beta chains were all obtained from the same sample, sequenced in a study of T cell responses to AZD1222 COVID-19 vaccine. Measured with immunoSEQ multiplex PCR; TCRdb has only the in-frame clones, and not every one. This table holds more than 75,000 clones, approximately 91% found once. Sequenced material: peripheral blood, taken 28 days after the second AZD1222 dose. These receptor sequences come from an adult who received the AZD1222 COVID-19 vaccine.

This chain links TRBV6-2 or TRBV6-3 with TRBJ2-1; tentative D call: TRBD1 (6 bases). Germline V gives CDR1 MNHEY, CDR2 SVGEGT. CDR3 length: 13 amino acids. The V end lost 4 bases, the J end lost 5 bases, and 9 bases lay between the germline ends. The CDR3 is CASSWTENNEQFF. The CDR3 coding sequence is TGTGCCAGCAGTTGGACAGAAAACAATGAGCAGTTCTTC.

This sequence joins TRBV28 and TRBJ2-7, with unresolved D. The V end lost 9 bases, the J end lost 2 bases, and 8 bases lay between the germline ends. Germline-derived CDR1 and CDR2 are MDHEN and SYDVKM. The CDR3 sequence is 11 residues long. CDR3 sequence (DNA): TGTGCCAGTATAGGACCCTACGAGCAGTACTTC. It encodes CASIGPYEQYF.

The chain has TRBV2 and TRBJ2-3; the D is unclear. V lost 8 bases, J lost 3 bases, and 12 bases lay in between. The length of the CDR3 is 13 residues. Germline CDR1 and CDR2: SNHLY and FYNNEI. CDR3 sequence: CASVYSPTDTQYF. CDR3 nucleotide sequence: TGTGCCAGCGTTTATAGTCCAACAGATACGCAGTATTTT.

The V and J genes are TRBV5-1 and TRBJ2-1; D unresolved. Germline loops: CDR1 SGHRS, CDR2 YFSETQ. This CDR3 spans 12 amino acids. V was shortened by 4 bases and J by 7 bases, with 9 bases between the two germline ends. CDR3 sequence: CASSLPQNEQFF. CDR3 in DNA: TGCGCCAGCAGCCTACCACAAAATGAGCAGTTCTTC.

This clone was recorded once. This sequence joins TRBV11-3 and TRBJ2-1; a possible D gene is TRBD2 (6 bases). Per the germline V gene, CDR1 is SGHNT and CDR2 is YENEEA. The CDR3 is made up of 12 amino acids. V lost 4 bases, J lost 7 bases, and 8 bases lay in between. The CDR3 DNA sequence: TGTGCCAGCAGCTCTGGGGGGAATGAGCAGTTCTTC. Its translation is CASSSGGNEQFF.

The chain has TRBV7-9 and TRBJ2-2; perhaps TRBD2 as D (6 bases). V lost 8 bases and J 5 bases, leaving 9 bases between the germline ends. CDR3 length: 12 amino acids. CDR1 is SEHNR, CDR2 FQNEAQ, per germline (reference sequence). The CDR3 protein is CASGGTTGELFF. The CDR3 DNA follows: TGTGCCAGCGGCGGGACGACCGGGGAGCTGTTTTTT.

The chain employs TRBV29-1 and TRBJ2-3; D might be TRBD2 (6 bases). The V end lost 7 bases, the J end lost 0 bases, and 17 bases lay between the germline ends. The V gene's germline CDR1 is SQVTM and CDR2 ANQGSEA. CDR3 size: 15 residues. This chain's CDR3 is CSAGGGLASTDTQYF. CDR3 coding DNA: TGCAGCGCCGGGGGTGGGCTAGCTAGCACAGATACGCAGTATTTT.

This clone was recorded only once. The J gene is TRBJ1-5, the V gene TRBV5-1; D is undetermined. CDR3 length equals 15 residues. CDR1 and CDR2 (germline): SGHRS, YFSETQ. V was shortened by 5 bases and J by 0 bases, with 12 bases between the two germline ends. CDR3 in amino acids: CASSPGGNSNQPQHF. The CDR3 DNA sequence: TGCGCCAGCAGTCCCGGAGGGAATAGCAATCAGCCCCAGCATTTT.

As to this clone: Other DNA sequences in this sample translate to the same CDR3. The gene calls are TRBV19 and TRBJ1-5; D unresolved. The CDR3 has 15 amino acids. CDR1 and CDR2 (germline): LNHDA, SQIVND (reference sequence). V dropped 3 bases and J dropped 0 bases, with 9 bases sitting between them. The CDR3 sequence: CASSIGKNSNQPQHF. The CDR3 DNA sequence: TGTGCCAGTAGTATCGGAAAAAATAGCAATCAGCCCCAGCATTTT.

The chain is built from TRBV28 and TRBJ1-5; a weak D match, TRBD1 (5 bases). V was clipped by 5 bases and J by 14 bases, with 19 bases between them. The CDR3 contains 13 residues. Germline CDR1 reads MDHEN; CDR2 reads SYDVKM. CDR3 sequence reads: CASSDFGWGPKHF. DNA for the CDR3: TGTGCCAGCAGTGATTTTGGGTGGGGACCTAAGCATTTT. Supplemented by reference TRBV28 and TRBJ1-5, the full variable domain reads DVKVTQSSRYLVKRTGEKVFLECVQDMDHENMFWYRQDPGLGLRLIYFSYDVKMKEKGDIPEGYSVSREKKERFSLILESASTNQTSMYLCASSDFGWGPKHFGDGTRLSIL.